These 20 T cell receptor beta chains came from one sample sequenced in a study of response to subunit inactivated influenza vaccine (dated by TCRdb to 2017 to 2018). The library was produced with RT-PCR. Sequencing instrument: Illumina HiSeq 2500. TCRdb passed the public sequencing reads through fastp at Q25 and MiXCR, retaining productive beta sequences. One record per CDR3 amino acid sequence lists the most common genes and DNA. This sample gives approximately 530,000 distinct CDR3 sequences in total; more than 7% of them show up just once. The ten largest clones represent 13% of the sample. Sequenced here: PBMCs from blood, sampled around 25 months after vaccination. These receptors were taken from a man aged 50-75 years who received an inactivated influenza vaccine. Donor details come from another sample of the same person, matched by shared clones.

This clonotype was observed many times. The genes are TRBV4-2 and TRBJ2-1; D remains unclear. The CDR3 is 14 residues long. The V and J ends lost 0 bases and 12 bases respectively, with 15 bases between them. The V gene's germline CDR1 is LGHNA and CDR2 YNFKEQ. The CDR3 loop reads CASSQDTHSQVQFF. The CDR3 DNA follows: TGTGCCAGCAGCCAAGATACCCACTCTCAGGTGCAGTTCTTC.

This clonotype was picked up many times. The rearrangement joins TRBV5-5 to TRBJ2-7; 9 positions agree with TRBD2. CDR1 is SGHKS, CDR2 YYEKEE, per germline (reference sequence). The junction had 1 base not matched to a gene; V was cut back by 0 bases and J by 0 bases. The CDR3 spans 15 residues. CDR3 sequence: CASSLGLADSYEQYF. CDR3 coding DNA: TGTGCCAGCAGCTTGGGACTAGCGGACTCCTACGAGCAGTACTTC.

In its sample, this clonotype was seen a few times. The V and J genes are TRBV9 and TRBJ1-5; TRBD1 agrees at 7 bases. Germline V gives CDR1 SGDLS, CDR2 YYNGEE. This CDR3 comprises 15 residues. With 3 bases clipped from V and 3 bases from J, the junction kept 6 bases outside the gene matches. The CDR3 DNA reads as TGTGCCAGCAGCGAACAGGGGTCCCCCAATCAGCCCCAGCATTTT. It specifies CASSEQGSPNQPQHF. Full variable domain (outside the CDR3, taken from reference TRBV9 and TRBJ1-5): DSGVTQTPKHLITATGQRVTLRCSPRSGDLSVYWYQQSLDQGLQFLIQYYNGEERAKGNILERFSAQQFPDLHSELNLSSLELGDSALYFCASSEQGSPNQPQHFGDGTRLSIL.

There are many counts of this clonotype. J is TRBJ1-1 and V is TRBV10-3; D unclear. Germline values: CDR1 ENHRY, CDR2 SYGVKD. V dropped 7 bases and J dropped 1 base, with 10 bases sitting between them. There are 13 residues in the CDR3. The CDR3 DNA sequence: TGTGCCATCATGGTACAGCCGAACACTGAAGCTTTCTTT. It encodes CAIMVQPNTEAFF.

This clonotype was seen more than once but under ten times. The chain is built from TRBV7-9 and TRBJ2-5; 13 nucleotides agree with TRBD2. This CDR3 is 15 amino acids long. Unmatched junction bases numbered 7, after V lost 8 bases and J lost 4 bases. Germline loops: CDR1 SEHNR, CDR2 FQNEAQ (reference sequence). CDR3 region: CASGPRLAGGETQYF. DNA of the CDR3: TGTGCCAGCGGCCCGAGACTAGCGGGAGGAGAGACCCAGTACTTC.

This chain connects TRBV7-2 to TRBJ2-7; D ambiguous. Germline values: CDR1 SGHTA, CDR2 FQGNSA. This CDR3 spans 15 amino acids. V was trimmed by 0 bases and J by 3 bases, leaving 12 bases between them. DNA for the CDR3: TGTGCCAGCAGCTTAGCGGCAGCCCCGGGCTACGAGCAGTACTTC. Residues: CASSLAAAPGYEQYF.

CDR3 bases: TGTGCCAGCAGCGTAGGGGGACACAGCTCCTACAATGAGCAGTTCTTC. As protein: CASSVGGHSSYNEQFF. V and J are TRBV9 and TRBJ2-1; TRBD1 might be the D (6 bases). Germline V CDR1 and CDR2: SGDLS, YYNGEE. Trimming shortened V by 0 bases and J by 0 bases, and 10 bases separated the two germline ends. The CDR3 spans 16 residues.

The chain couples TRBV12-3 or TRBV12-4 to TRBJ2-3, with 16 bases lining up with TRBD2. The CDR3 extends over 19 amino acids. The V and J ends lost 3 bases and 0 bases, in that order; junction bases with no gene match: 6. CDR3 sequence: CASSFPGLAGGPSTDTQYF. The CDR3 nucleotides are TGTGCCAGCAGTTTCCCGGGACTAGCGGGGGGGCCTAGCACAGATACGCAGTATTTT.

On this clonotype itself: A much larger clone sits a single nucleotide away, making a read error possible. This chain links TRBV6-1 with TRBJ1-1; D is uncertain. V dropped 2 bases and J dropped 1 base, with 8 bases sitting between them. CDR1 is MNHNS and CDR2 is SASEGT in the germline V gene. This CDR3 comprises 14 residues. The CDR3 region has the DNA TGTGCCAGCAGTGAAATGTTGAGGAACACTGAAGCTTTCTTT. Amino acid sequence: CASSEMLRNTEAFF.

This clonotype showed up just a few times. The chain employs TRBV5-1 and TRBJ1-4, with D perhaps matching TRBD1 (6 bases). Germline V gene sequence: CDR1 SGHRS, CDR2 YFSETQ. The V and J ends lost 4 bases and 8 bases respectively, with 15 bases between them. CDR3 size: 14 residues. The CDR3 DNA follows: TGCGCCAGCAGCCCCGACAGGATTGACGAAAAACTGTTTTTT. As protein: CASSPDRIDEKLFF.

The chain joins TRBV11-2 to TRBJ2-6; D unresolved. Between the trimmed V and J ends, which lost 7 bases and 0 bases, there was a span of 13 bases. The CDR3 is 16 amino acids. Germline V gene lookup returns CDR1 SGHAT and CDR2 FQNNGV. The DNA for the CDR3 is TGTGCCAGCAACTTCGATCCTAGCTCTGGGGCCAACGTCCTGACTTTC. Protein product: CASNFDPSSGANVLTF.

This clonotype was seen repeatedly, ten times or more. The rearrangement joins TRBV5-1 to TRBJ2-1, with D tentatively TRBD1 (6 bases). The germline V gene encodes CDR1 SGHRS and CDR2 YFSETQ. Trimming pared 0 bases from V and 4 bases from J, leaving 8 bases between. This CDR3 has 14 amino acids. The CDR3 reads CASSLGDTYNEQFF. For the CDR3, the DNA is TGCGCCAGCAGCTTGGGGGACACGTACAATGAGCAGTTCTTC.

The rearrangement joins TRBV4-3 to TRBJ2-4, with D maybe TRBD2 (5 bases). The length of the CDR3 is 18 residues. Germline values: CDR1 LGHNA, CDR2 YSLEER. Trimming shortened V by 0 bases and J by 1 base, and 16 bases separated the two germline ends. The CDR3 reads CASSQDRRGPGAKNIQYF. CDR3 DNA sequence: TGCGCCAGCAGCCAAGACCGACGCGGGCCCGGCGCCAAAAACATTCAGTACTTC.

This clonotype was counted only a few times. This sequence joins TRBV29-1 and TRBJ2-3; D uncertain. Germline values: CDR1 SQVTM, CDR2 ANQGSEA. The CDR3 contains 10 residues. Trimming removed 7 bases at V and 6 bases at J, with 8 bases between. Here the CDR3 reads CSAGRDTQYF. CDR3 coding DNA: TGCAGCGCCGGACGGGATACGCAGTATTTT.

This clonotype has more than one count but fewer than ten. The chain carries TRBV28 and TRBJ2-7; TRBD2 agrees at 7 bases. J lost 6 bases, V lost 3 bases, and 14 bases had no gene match. Per germline, CDR1 MDHEN and CDR2 SYDVKM. The CDR3 totals 16 residues. The CDR3 DNA reads TGTGCCAGCAGTTTCGGGGGGAGCGGGCCACCCCTCGAGCAGTACTTC. Translated: CASSFGGSGPPLEQYF.

The table lists this clonotype with a few counts. The V gene is TRBV14, the J gene TRBJ2-1; D unresolved. Trimming left V 2 bases short and J 2 bases short, with 13 bases between. The CDR3 runs to 16 residues. Germline loops: CDR1 SGHDN, CDR2 FVKESK. Here the CDR3 reads CASSQLRQYPYNEQFF. The DNA of the CDR3 is TGTGCCAGCAGCCAACTTCGACAATACCCCTACAATGAGCAGTTCTTC.

The gene calls are TRBV18 and TRBJ1-1; weak D call: TRBD1 (5 bases). Between the trimmed V and J ends, which lost 3 bases and 1 base, there was a span of 21 bases. The CDR3 is 18 amino acids. The germline gives CDR1 KGHSH, CDR2 LQKENI. CDR3 coding DNA: TGTGCCAGCTCACCTCGCTCCACTTTGACAGCAACGAACACTGAAGCTTTCTTT. This codes for CASSPRSTLTATNTEAFF.

This clonotype was recorded a few times. The chain combines TRBV7-2 with TRBJ2-1; 7 nucleotides match TRBD2. CDR1 SGHTA and CDR2 FQGNSA come from the germline V gene. With V trimmed by 6 bases and J by 7 bases, 12 bases remained unmatched. The CDR3 spans 15 residues. The CDR3 sequence: CASRTPGLPGNEQFF. The CDR3, as DNA: TGTGCCAGCAGAACCCCGGGACTACCTGGGAATGAGCAGTTCTTC.

This clonotype was detected only a few times. The rearrangement uses TRBV6-1 and TRBJ2-5; D gene ambiguous. Germline-derived CDR1 and CDR2 are MNHNS and SASEGT. Trimming removed 4 bases at V and 5 bases at J, with 11 bases between. The length of the CDR3 is 13 residues. This chain's CDR3 is CASSGYSRETQYF. The CDR3 region has the DNA TGTGCCAGCAGTGGGTATTCCCGTGAGACCCAGTACTTC.

This clonotype turned up a few times. J is TRBJ1-1 and V is TRBV20-1; D is possibly TRBD1 (6 bases). Trimming cost V 6 bases and J 1 base, with 27 bases left between them. This CDR3 is built from 18 residues. CDR1 and CDR2 (germline): DFQATT, SNEGSKA (reference sequence). CDR3 sequence: CSAPPSRGKPERNTEAFF. The CDR3 DNA is TGCAGTGCCCCGCCTAGTAGGGGGAAACCCGAGAGGAACACTGAAGCTTTCTTT.